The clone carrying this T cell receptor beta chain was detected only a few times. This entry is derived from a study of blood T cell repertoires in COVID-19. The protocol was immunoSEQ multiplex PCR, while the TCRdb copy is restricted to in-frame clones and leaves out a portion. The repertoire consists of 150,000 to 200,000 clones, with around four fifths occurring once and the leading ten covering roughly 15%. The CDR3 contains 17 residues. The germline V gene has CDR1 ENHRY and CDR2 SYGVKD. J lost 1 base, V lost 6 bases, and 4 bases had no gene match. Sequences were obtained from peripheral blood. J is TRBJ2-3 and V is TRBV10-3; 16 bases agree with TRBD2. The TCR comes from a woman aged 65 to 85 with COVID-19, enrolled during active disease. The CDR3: CAISVGLAGGRTDTQYF. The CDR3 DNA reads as TGTGCCATCAGCGTGGGACTAGCGGGGGGGCGCACAGATACGCAGTATTTT.